Below are 5 T cell receptor beta chains sequenced from a single sample in a study of control samples from healthy donors and cancer patients. Generated by immunoSEQ multiplex PCR, the TCRdb table keeps only in-frame clones and is missing some. The data show 70,000 or so clones, with nearly 85% seen just once and 28% held by the top ten. Material for sequencing was blood. The receptors were gathered from a man in his forties or fifties in good health.

V and J are TRBV5-1 and TRBJ2-5; D is ambiguous. The CDR3 has 15 amino acids. Trimming took 8 bases from V and 2 from J, leaving 19 bases between them. Germline lookup yields CDR1 SGHRS and CDR2 YFSETQ. Here the CDR3 DNA reads TGCGCCAGTACGCTGCGCCGGCCGGAACAAGAGACCCAGTACTTC. It translates to CASTLRRPEQETQYF.

This chain links TRBV10-3 with TRBJ2-7, with 15 bases lining up with TRBD2. Per the germline V gene, CDR1 is ENHRY and CDR2 is SYGVKD. J lost 3 bases, V lost 8 bases, and 5 bases had no gene match. This CDR3 is 15 amino acids long. CDR3 residues: CAIGTSGGFHYEQYF. For the CDR3, the DNA is TGTGCCATCGGGACTAGCGGGGGGTTTCACTACGAGCAGTACTTC.

This chain joins TRBV7-9 and TRBJ1-1, with D tentatively TRBD1 (6 bases). The CDR3 is 17 residues long. CDR1 and CDR2 (germline): SEHNR, FQNEAQ (reference sequence). V lost 6 bases, J lost 0 bases, and 20 bases lay in between. This chain's CDR3 is CASRDPPGGAVNTEAFF. The DNA for the CDR3 is TGTGCCAGCAGAGACCCCCCCGGGGGCGCGGTGAACACTGAAGCTTTCTTT.

J is TRBJ2-2 and V is TRBV6-2 or TRBV6-3; D is unresolved. This CDR3 spans 13 amino acids. Germline V gene lookup returns CDR1 MNHEY and CDR2 SVGEGT. Trimming took off 5 bases at V and 0 bases at J, with 4 bases between the two ends. CDR3 in amino acids: CASSNPNTGELFF. The CDR3, as DNA: TGTGCCAGCAGTAACCCGAACACCGGGGAGCTGTTTTTT.

The rearrangement joins TRBV10-3 to TRBJ1-1; perhaps TRBD1 as D (5 bases). The ends were cut back, 3 bases at V and 6 bases at J, with 14 bases in the middle. Germline V lookup: CDR1 ENHRY, CDR2 SYGVKD. This CDR3 spans 14 amino acids. CDR3 protein: CAISDKGRVAEAFF. The DNA for the CDR3 is TGTGCCATCAGTGACAAGGGGAGGGTCGCTGAAGCTTTCTTT.